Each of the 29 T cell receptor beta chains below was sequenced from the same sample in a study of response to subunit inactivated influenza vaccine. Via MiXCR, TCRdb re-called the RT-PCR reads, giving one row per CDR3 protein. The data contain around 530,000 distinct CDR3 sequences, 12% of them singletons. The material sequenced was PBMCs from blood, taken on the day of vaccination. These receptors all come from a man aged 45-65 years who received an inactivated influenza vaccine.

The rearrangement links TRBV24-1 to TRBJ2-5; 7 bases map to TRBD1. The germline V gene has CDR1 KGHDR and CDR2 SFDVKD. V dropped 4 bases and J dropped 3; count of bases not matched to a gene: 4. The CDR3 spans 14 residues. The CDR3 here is CATSDPDREETQYF. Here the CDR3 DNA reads TGTGCCACCAGTGACCCAGACAGGGAAGAGACCCAGTACTTC.

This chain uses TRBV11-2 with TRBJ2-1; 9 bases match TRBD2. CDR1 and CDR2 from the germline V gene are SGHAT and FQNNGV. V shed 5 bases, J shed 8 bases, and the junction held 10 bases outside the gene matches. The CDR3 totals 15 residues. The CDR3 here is CASSTRTSDADEQFF. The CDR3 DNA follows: TGTGCCAGCAGCACTCGGACTAGCGACGCGGATGAGCAGTTCTTC.

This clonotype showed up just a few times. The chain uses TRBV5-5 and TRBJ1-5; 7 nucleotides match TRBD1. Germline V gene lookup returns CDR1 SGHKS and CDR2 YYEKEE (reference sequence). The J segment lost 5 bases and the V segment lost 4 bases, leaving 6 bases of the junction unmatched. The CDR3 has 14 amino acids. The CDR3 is CASSPGTEDQPQHF. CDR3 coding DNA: TGTGCCAGCAGCCCAGGGACAGAGGATCAGCCCCAGCATTTT. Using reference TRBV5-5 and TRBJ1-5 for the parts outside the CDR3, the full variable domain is DAGVTQSPTHLIKTRGQQVTLRCSPISGHKSVSWYQQVLGQGPQFIFQYYEKEERGRGNFPDRFSARQFPNYSSELNVNALLLGDSALYLCASSPGTEDQPQHFGDGTRLSIL.

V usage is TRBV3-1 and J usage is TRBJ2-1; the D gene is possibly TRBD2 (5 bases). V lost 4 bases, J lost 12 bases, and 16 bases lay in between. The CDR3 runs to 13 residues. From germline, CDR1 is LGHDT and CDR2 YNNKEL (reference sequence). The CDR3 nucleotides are TGTGCCAGCAGCCCAGACCTACGGGGTGGGCAGTTCTTC. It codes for CASSPDLRGGQFF.

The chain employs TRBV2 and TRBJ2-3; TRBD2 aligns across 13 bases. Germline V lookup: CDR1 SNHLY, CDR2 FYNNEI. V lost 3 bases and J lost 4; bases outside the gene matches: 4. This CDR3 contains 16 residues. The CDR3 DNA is TGTGCCAGCAGTGATGGGGGACTAGCGGGATCAGATACGCAGTATTTT. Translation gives CASSDGGLAGSDTQYF. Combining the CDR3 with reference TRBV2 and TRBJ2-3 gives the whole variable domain EPEVTQTPSHQVTQMGQEVILRCVPISNHLYFYWYRQILGQKVEFLVSFYNNEISEKSEIFDDQFSVERPDGSNFTLKIRSTKLEDSAMYFCASSDGGLAGSDTQYFGPGTRLTVL.

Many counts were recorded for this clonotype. CDR3 sequence: CASSLGDRVSYEQYF. CDR3 coding DNA: TGTGCCAGCAGCTTAGGTGACAGGGTCTCATACGAGCAGTACTTC. The rearrangement links TRBV13 to TRBJ2-7, with 7 bases aligning to TRBD1. V shed 0 bases, J shed 4 bases, and the junction held 6 bases outside the gene matches. The CDR3 totals 15 residues. Germline V CDR1 and CDR2: PRHDT, FYEKMQ (reference sequence).

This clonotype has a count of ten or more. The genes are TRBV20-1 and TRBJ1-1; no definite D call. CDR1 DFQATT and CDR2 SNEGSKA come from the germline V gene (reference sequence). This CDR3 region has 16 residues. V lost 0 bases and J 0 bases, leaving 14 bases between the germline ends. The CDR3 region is CSARDGLKLLNTEAFF. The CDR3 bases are TGCAGTGCTAGAGATGGGCTAAAACTATTGAACACTGAAGCTTTCTTT.

The CDR3, as DNA: TGTGCCAGCTCACCACCCACCGGGAGGGGCATGTATGAGCAGTTCTTC. Translated, it gives CASSPPTGRGMYEQFF. V usage is TRBV18 and J usage is TRBJ2-1, with 8 positions matching TRBD2. V trimming: 0 bases; J trimming: 8 bases; junction bases outside the gene matches: 9. Germline CDR1 reads KGHSH; CDR2 reads LQKENI. The CDR3 loop spans 16 amino acids.

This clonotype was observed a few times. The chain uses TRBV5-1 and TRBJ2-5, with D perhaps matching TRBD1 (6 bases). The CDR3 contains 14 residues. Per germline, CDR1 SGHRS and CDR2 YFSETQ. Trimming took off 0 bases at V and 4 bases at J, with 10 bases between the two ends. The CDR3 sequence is CASSLGSRGETQYF. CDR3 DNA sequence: TGCGCCAGCAGCTTGGGGAGCAGGGGAGAGACCCAGTACTTC.

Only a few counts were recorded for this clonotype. The CDR3 here is CATSRETSGYNEQFF. Here the CDR3 DNA reads TGTGCCACCAGCAGAGAGACTAGCGGCTACAATGAGCAGTTCTTC. The rearrangement joins TRBV15 to TRBJ2-1, with 9 bases lining up with TRBD2. CDR1 is LNHNV, CDR2 YYDKDF, per germline (reference sequence). Trimming took 0 bases from V and 3 from J; bases not matched to a gene: 0. CDR3 length: 15 residues.

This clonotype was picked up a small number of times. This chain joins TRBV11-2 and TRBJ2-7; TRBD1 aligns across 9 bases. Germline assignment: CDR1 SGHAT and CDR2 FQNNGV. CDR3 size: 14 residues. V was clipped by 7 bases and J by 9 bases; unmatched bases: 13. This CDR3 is CASTPDRGNIGQYF. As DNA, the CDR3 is TGTGCCAGCACCCCGGACAGGGGAAATATCGGGCAGTACTTC.

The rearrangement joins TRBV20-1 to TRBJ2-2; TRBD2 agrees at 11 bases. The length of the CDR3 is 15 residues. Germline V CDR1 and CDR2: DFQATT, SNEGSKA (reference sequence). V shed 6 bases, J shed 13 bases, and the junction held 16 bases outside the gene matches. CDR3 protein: CSAPTWLAGGSRLFF. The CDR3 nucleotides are TGCAGTGCACCGACCTGGCTAGCGGGGGGTTCCCGGCTGTTTTTT.

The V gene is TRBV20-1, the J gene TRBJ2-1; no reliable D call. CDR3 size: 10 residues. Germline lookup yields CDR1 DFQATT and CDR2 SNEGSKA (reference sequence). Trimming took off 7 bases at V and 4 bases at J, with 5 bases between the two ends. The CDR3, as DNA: TGCAGTGTCCATTACAATGAGCAGTTCTTC. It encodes CSVHYNEQFF.

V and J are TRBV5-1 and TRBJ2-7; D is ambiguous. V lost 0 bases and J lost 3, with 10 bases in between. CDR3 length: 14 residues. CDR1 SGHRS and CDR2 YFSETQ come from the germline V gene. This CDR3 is CASSLDYPDYEQYF. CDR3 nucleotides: TGCGCCAGCAGCTTGGATTATCCAGACTACGAGCAGTACTTC.

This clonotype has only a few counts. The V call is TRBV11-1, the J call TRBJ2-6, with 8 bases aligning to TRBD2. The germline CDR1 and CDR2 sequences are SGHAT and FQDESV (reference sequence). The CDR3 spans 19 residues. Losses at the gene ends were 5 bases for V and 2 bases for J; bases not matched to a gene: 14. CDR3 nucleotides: TGTGCCAGCAGCAGAAATACCGGGACTAGTTTAACTGGGGCCAACGTCCTGACTTTC. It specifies CASSRNTGTSLTGANVLTF.

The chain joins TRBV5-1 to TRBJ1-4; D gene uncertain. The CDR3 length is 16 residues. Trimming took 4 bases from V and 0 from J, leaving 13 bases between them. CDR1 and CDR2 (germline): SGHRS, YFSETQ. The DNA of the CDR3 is TGCGCCAGCAGCCCGGACCTGCAGGCAACTAATGAAAAACTGTTTTTT. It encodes CASSPDLQATNEKLFF.

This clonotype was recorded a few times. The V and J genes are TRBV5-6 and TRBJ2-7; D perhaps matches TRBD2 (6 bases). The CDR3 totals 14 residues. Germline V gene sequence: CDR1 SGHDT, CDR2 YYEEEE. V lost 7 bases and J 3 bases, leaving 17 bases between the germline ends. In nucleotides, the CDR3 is TGTGCCAGCGAAAGGAGGGACGGGCACTACGAGCAGTACTTC. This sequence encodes CASERRDGHYEQYF.

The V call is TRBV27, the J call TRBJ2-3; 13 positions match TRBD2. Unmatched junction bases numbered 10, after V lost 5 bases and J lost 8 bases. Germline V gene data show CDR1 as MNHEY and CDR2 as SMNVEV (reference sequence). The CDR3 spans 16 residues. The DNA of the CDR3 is TGTGCCAGCAGTCTAGGGACTAGCGGGACGTACACTACGCAGTATTTT. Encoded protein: CASSLGTSGTYTTQYF.

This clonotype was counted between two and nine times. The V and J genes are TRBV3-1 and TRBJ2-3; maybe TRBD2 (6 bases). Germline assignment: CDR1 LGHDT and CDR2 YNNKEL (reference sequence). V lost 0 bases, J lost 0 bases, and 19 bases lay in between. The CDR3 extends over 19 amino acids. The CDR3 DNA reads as TGTGCCAGCAGCCAAGATTTCCTAGCGACTAAAAACAGCACAGATACGCAGTATTTT. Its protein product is CASSQDFLATKNSTDTQYF.

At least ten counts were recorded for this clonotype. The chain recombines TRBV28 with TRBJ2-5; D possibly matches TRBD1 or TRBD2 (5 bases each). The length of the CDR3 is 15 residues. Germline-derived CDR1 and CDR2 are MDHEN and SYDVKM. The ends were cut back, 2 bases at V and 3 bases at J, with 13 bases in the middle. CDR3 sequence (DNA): TGTGCCAGCAGTTTAATTTCTGGGACCAAAGAGACCCAGTACTTC. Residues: CASSLISGTKETQYF.

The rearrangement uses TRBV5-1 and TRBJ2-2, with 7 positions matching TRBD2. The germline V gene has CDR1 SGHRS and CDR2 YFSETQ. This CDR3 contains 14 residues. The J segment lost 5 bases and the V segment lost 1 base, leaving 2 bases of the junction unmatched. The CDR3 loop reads CASSLTSETGELFF. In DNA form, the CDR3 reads TGCGCCAGCAGCTTGACTAGCGAGACCGGGGAGCTGTTTTTT.

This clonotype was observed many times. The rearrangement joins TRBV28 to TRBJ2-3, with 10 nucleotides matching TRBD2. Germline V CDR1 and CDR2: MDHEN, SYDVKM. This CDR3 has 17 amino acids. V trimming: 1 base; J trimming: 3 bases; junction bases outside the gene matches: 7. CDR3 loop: CASSLSLSGRATDTQYF. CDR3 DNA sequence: TGTGCCAGCAGTTTATCCCTCAGCGGGAGGGCGACAGATACGCAGTATTTT.

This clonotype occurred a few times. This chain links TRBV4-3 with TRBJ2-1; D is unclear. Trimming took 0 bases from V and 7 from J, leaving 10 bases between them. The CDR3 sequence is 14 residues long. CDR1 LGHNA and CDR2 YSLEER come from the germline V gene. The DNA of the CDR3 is TGCGCCAGCAGCCAAGATCGATTGGGGAATGAGCAGTTCTTC. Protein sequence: CASSQDRLGNEQFF.

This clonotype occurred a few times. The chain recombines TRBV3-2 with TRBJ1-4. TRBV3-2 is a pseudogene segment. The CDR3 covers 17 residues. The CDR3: CASSQLRERSTNEKLFF. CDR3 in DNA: TGTGCCAGCAGCCAACTTCGTGAGAGATCAACTAATGAAAAACTGTTTTTT.

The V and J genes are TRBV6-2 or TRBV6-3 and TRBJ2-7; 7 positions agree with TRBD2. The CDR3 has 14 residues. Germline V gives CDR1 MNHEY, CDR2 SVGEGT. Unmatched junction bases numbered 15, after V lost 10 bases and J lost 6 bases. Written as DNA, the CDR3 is TGTGCCACCCGTGAGGGAGGGCCGATGCGCGAGCAGTACTTC. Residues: CATREGGPMREQYF.

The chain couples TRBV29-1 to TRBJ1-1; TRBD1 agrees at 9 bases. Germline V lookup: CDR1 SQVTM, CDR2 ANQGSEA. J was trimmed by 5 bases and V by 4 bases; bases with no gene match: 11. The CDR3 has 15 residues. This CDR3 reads CSVVDTGTGLTEAFF. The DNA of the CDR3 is TGCAGCGTTGTGGATACCGGGACAGGGCTTACTGAAGCTTTCTTT.

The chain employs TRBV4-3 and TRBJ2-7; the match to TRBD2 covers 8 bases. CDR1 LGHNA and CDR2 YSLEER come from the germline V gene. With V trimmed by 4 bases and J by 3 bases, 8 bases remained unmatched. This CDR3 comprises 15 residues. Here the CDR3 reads CASSLAGGTYYEQYF. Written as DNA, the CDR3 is TGCGCCAGCAGCCTCGCGGGAGGTACCTACTACGAGCAGTACTTC.

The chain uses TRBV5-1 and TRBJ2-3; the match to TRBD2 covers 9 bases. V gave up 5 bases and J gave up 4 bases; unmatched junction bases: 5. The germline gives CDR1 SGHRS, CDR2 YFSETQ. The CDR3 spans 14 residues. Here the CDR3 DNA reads TGCGCCAGCAGTACCCGGACTAGCGCAGATACGCAGTATTTT. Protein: CASSTRTSADTQYF.

CDR3 sequence (DNA): TGTGCCAGCAGCTCACCGGGACGGAGAACCGGGGAGCTGTTTTTT. Its protein is CASSSPGRRTGELFF. The chain couples TRBV7-2 to TRBJ2-2, with D perhaps matching TRBD1 or TRBD2 (5 bases each). Germline values: CDR1 SGHTA, CDR2 FQGNSA. CDR3 length: 15 residues. V was shortened by 4 bases and J by 5 bases, with 14 bases between the two germline ends.